Following are 10 T cell receptor beta chains from one sample sequenced in a study of human T cells and chemical hapten exposure. TCRdb analysed the RACE reads with MiXCR anew, one entry per CDR3 protein. Of under 90,000 distinct CDR3 sequences listed, around 10% are singletons. Time point described: pre-sensitization, week 0. Regarding treatment: therapeutic diphenylcyclopropenone sensitization with weekly scalp DPC. Sequenced here: whole blood, sampled in connection with sensitization to the hapten diphenylcyclopropenone (DPC). Receptor source: a woman between 40 and 55 years old with alopecia areata. Some clones in this sample may be carry-over from other donors' samples.

This chain connects TRBV25-1 to TRBJ1-1; the D is unclear. CDR1 is MGHDK, CDR2 SYGVNS, per germline. The CDR3 runs 13 residues. V lost 6 bases and J lost 2, with 10 bases in between. The CDR3 loop reads CASRTLLNTEAFF. The CDR3 region has the DNA TGTGCCAGCAGGACCCTTCTCAACACTGAAGCTTTCTTT.

V and J are TRBV12-3 or TRBV12-4 and TRBJ1-1, with TRBD1 identical over 7 bases. Trimming cost V 1 base and J 9 bases; bases outside gene matches: 5. The CDR3 is 13 residues long. CDR3 sequence (DNA): TGTGCCAGCAGTTTAGACGGACAGGTCCAAGCTTTCTTT. Its protein product is CASSLDGQVQAFF.

This clonotype was seen ten or more times. This rearrangement joins TRBV7-2 to TRBJ1-6; TRBD1 matches 7 bases. The CDR3 extends over 16 amino acids. The V gene's germline CDR1 is SGHTA and CDR2 FQGNSA. V dropped 2 bases and J dropped 6; count of bases not matched to a gene: 7. CDR3 sequence reads: CASSLQPGTANSPLHF. The CDR3 DNA follows: TGTGCCAGCAGCTTACAACCCGGGACAGCTAATTCACCCCTCCACTTT.

This clonotype was observed many times. The chain combines TRBV6-5 with TRBJ2-7; 7 bases map to TRBD1. In germline, CDR1 is MNHEY, CDR2 SVGAGI. This CDR3 has 14 residues. V trimming: 4 bases; J trimming: 0 bases; junction bases outside the gene matches: 3. CDR3 DNA sequence: TGTGCCAGCAGTTGGGACAGTTCCTCCTACGAGCAGTACTTC. Its protein is CASSWDSSSYEQYF.

The chain combines TRBV5-4 with TRBJ2-5, with TRBD2 matching 16 bases. The germline V gene encodes CDR1 SGHNT and CDR2 YYREEE (reference sequence). The V gene end was trimmed by 6 bases and the J gene end by 5 bases; junction bases not matched to a gene: 7. The CDR3 runs 16 residues. Here the CDR3 DNA reads TGTGCCAGCACCATGGGACTAGCGGGGGGGCTGGAGACCCAGTACTTC. This sequence encodes CASTMGLAGGLETQYF.

This clonotype was counted many times. The V and J genes are TRBV5-1 and TRBJ2-4, with D possibly matching TRBD2 (5 bases). Germline loops: CDR1 SGHRS, CDR2 YFSETQ. This CDR3 is built from 15 residues. Trimming removed 4 bases at V and 0 bases at J, with 11 bases between. The CDR3 region is CASSLAGLAKNIQYF. CDR3 nucleotide sequence: TGCGCCAGCAGCCTGGCGGGCCTAGCCAAAAACATTCAGTACTTC. The full variable domain, rest sourced from reference TRBV5-1 and TRBJ2-4, is KAGVTQTPRYLIKTRGQQVTLSCSPISGHRSVSWYQQTPGQGLQFLFEYFSETQRNKGNFPGRFSGRQFSNSRSEMNVSTLELGDSALYLCASSLAGLAKNIQYFGAGTRLSVL.

This clonotype has at least ten counts. The chain recombines TRBV4-3 with TRBJ2-3; D unresolved. The CDR3 covers 13 residues. V was pared by 4 bases and J by 6 bases, with 11 bases between. Germline V CDR1 and CDR2: LGHNA, YSLEER. The CDR3 DNA sequence: TGCGCCAGCAGCCGAACTTCCCGGGATACGCAGTATTTT. This codes for CASSRTSRDTQYF.

This clonotype was seen many times. V usage is TRBV7-2 and J usage is TRBJ2-5, with TRBD2 matching over 10 bases. The CDR3 spans 16 residues. In germline, CDR1 is SGHTA, CDR2 FQGNSA. V lost 3 bases, J lost 6 bases, and 10 bases stayed unmatched. The CDR3 is CASSFSSGGSRQTQYF. As DNA, the CDR3 is TGTGCCAGCAGCTTCTCTAGCGGGGGTTCTAGACAGACCCAGTACTTC.

This clonotype has at least ten counts. The V and J genes are TRBV2 and TRBJ1-2, with 10 bases lining up with TRBD1. With V trimmed by 5 bases and J by 4 bases, 4 bases remained unmatched. Germline V gene sequence: CDR1 SNHLY, CDR2 FYNNEI. The CDR3 consists of 14 residues. Written as DNA, the CDR3 is TGTGCCAGCAGTCAGACAGGGGGCGCCTATGGCTACACCTTC. Protein product: CASSQTGGAYGYTF.

This clonotype has only one observation. The chain employs TRBV24-1 and TRBJ1-1; possibly TRBD1 for D (6 bases). Trimming took off 9 bases at V and 1 base at J, with 11 bases between the two ends. CDR1 is KGHDR, CDR2 SFDVKD, per germline. The CDR3 sequence is 13 residues long. The CDR3 loop reads CATAGGANTEAFF. The DNA for the CDR3 is TGTGCCACCGCCGGGGGCGCGAACACTGAAGCTTTCTTT.